The sequence of this T cell receptor (beta chain) was determined in a study of STAT5B mutations in CD4+ large granular lymphocyte leukemia. CDR3 length: 13 residues. V was clipped by 6 bases and J by 3 bases; unmatched bases: 0. Germline V gene lookup returns CDR1 ENHRY and CDR2 SYGVKD. The data were produced by immunoSEQ multiplex PCR, yet TCRdb's version contains in-frame clones alone and is incomplete. The sample holds about 38,000 clones, 70% to 90% seen once. The V call is TRBV10-3, the J call TRBJ2-5, with TRBD2 identical over 11 bases. Sequencing was performed on CD4+ T cells from blood buffy coats. The TCR was taken from a human donor in good health. The CDR3 protein is CAIRTSGEETQYF. The CDR3 nucleotides read TGTGCCATCAGGACTAGCGGGGAAGAGACCCAGTACTTC.